One sample yielded the 30 T cell receptor beta chains listed below, sequenced in a study of blood T cell repertoires in COVID-19. Assay used: immunoSEQ multiplex PCR; TCRdb lists only in-frame clones, some missing. The table lists around 300,000 clones, around nine tenths of them singletons. The sample comprised PBMCs or T cells enriched from blood (not recorded which). The source of these receptors is a woman aged 18-29 years who had recovered from COVID-19.

This chain uses TRBV6-5 with TRBJ2-5; D ambiguous. This CDR3 spans 13 amino acids. Deletions cut 6 bases from V and 0 bases from J, with 8 bases between. CDR1 is MNHEY, CDR2 SVGAGI, per germline. CDR3 amino acids: CASRAWYQETQYF. CDR3 DNA: TGTGCCAGCAGGGCCTGGTACCAAGAGACCCAGTACTTC.

The V call is TRBV15, the J call TRBJ1-4; weak D call: TRBD1 (5 bases). CDR3 length equals 15 residues. V shed 1 base and J shed 6 bases, with 12 bases lying between them. The germline gives CDR1 LNHNV, CDR2 YYDKDF (reference sequence). The CDR3 coding sequence is TGTGCCACCAGCAGAGTCGGGGGATGTGATGAAAAACTGTTTTTT. Translation gives CATSRVGGCDEKLFF.

This chain links TRBV6-5 with TRBJ1-6; 7 positions agree with TRBD1. V shed 8 bases and J 6 bases; nucleotides not matched to a gene: 7. Per germline, CDR1 MNHEY and CDR2 SVGAGI. The CDR3 totals 14 residues. CDR3 bases: TGTGCCAGCTCTGTTGCAGGGGGTAATTCACCCCTCCACTTT. Its protein product is CASSVAGGNSPLHF.

This chain connects TRBV29-1 to TRBJ1-5; TRBD1 matches at 9 bases. Germline V gives CDR1 SQVTM, CDR2 ANQGSEA. J was trimmed by 6 bases and V by 7 bases; bases with no gene match: 10. This CDR3 is 14 amino acids long. CDR3 bases: TGCAGCGCCGGAACGGACAGGGGAGGTCAGCCCCAGCATTTT. Translating gives CSAGTDRGGQPQHF.

The chain couples TRBV27 to TRBJ2-5; D not resolved. The germline V and J ends were trimmed by 2 bases and 0 bases, with 7 bases remaining between them. Germline V gene sequence: CDR1 MNHEY, CDR2 SMNVEV (reference sequence). The CDR3 contains 14 residues. The chain's CDR3 is CASSLGTDQETQYF. The CDR3 nucleotides read TGTGCCAGCAGTTTAGGTACAGACCAAGAGACCCAGTACTTC.

This chain connects TRBV6-5 to TRBJ2-3, with 10 positions matching TRBD2. Germline V lookup: CDR1 MNHEY, CDR2 SVGAGI. This CDR3 is 15 amino acids long. The junction had 10 bases not matched to a gene; V was cut back by 5 bases and J by 8 bases. In DNA, the CDR3 is TGTGCCAGCAGTCCCATAGCGGGAGGCCTAGGTACGCAGTATTTT. Amino acid sequence: CASSPIAGGLGTQYF.

The chain couples TRBV30 to TRBJ1-2; weak D call: TRBD1 (5 bases). V lost 0 bases, J lost 4 bases, and 18 bases lay in between. This CDR3 region has 16 residues. Looked up from germline, CDR1 is GTSNPN and CDR2 is SVGIG (reference sequence). Here the CDR3 reads CAWSVYSGGNPYGYTF. The CDR3 bases are TGTGCCTGGAGTGTTTATTCGGGGGGAAATCCCTATGGCTACACCTTC.

The chain uses TRBV27 and TRBJ1-5; TRBD1 matches 7 bases. Germline V CDR1 and CDR2: MNHEY, SMNVEV (reference sequence). J lost 3 bases, V lost 5 bases, and 7 bases had no gene match. This CDR3 has 15 amino acids. The CDR3 coding sequence is TGTGCCAGCAGTCTCCCCGGGACAGACAATCAGCCCCAGCATTTT. Its translation: CASSLPGTDNQPQHF.

This sequence joins TRBV7-2 and TRBJ2-1, with TRBD2 matching 9 bases. The V gene's germline CDR1 is SGHTA and CDR2 FQGNSA. The CDR3 is made up of 17 amino acids. Trimming took 1 base from V and 0 from J; bases not matched to a gene: 4. CDR3 protein: CASSLGGRVSSYNEQFF. The DNA of the CDR3 is TGTGCCAGCAGCTTAGGCGGGAGGGTCTCCTCCTACAATGAGCAGTTCTTC.

The J gene is TRBJ2-7, the V gene TRBV11-3; 7 nucleotides match TRBD1. V dropped 6 bases and J dropped 0; count of bases not matched to a gene: 2. Per germline, CDR1 SGHNT and CDR2 YENEEA. The length of the CDR3 is 13 residues. The CDR3 nucleotides read TGTGCCAGCAGGGGACAGAGCTCCTACGAGCAGTACTTC. Amino acids: CASRGQSSYEQYF.

V gene TRBV10-3 combines with J gene TRBJ2-5, with D tentatively TRBD1 (6 bases). Trimming stripped 2 bases from V and 2 bases from J, with 12 bases between. Germline assignment: CDR1 ENHRY and CDR2 SYGVKD. The CDR3 has 15 residues. The CDR3 region is CAISEPTRGQETQYF. The DNA for the CDR3 is TGTGCCATCAGTGAGCCAACGAGGGGGCAAGAGACCCAGTACTTC.

The V gene is TRBV15, the J gene TRBJ2-3, with D possibly TRBD2 on 6 matching bases. The V end lost 5 bases, the J end lost 5 bases, and 14 bases lay between the germline ends. There are 14 residues in the CDR3. Germline loops: CDR1 LNHNV, CDR2 YYDKDF (reference sequence). CDR3 in amino acids: CATSFREFEDTQYF. The CDR3 region has the DNA TGTGCCACCAGCTTTCGGGAGTTCGAAGATACGCAGTATTTT.

The rearrangement joins TRBV13 to TRBJ1-1, with D maybe TRBD1 (6 bases). Germline values: CDR1 PRHDT, CDR2 FYEKMQ (reference sequence). The CDR3 is 16 residues long. V was shortened by 0 bases and J by 4 bases, with 15 bases between the two germline ends. CDR3 DNA: TGTGCCAGCAGCTTAGGCCGAGGGGGGGCGAGCACTGAAGCTTTCTTT. Protein: CASSLGRGGASTEAFF.

V is TRBV29-1 and J is TRBJ1-1, with 7 bases matching TRBD1. The V gene's germline CDR1 is SQVTM and CDR2 ANQGSEA. The CDR3 loop spans 13 amino acids. Trimming took 6 bases from V and 0 from J; bases not matched to a gene: 4. The CDR3 region is CSVQGLMNTEAFF. The CDR3 DNA follows: TGCAGCGTACAGGGGTTGATGAACACTGAAGCTTTCTTT.

The chain joins TRBV5-1 to TRBJ2-1; 14 bases align to TRBD2. The J segment lost 6 bases and the V segment lost 5 bases, leaving 4 bases of the junction unmatched. CDR1 and CDR2 (germline): SGHRS, YFSETQ. The CDR3 runs to 15 residues. The CDR3 bases are TGCGCCAGCAGTTCGGGACTAGCGGGAGCCAATGAGCAGTTCTTC. It translates to CASSSGLAGANEQFF. Looking up the rest from reference TRBV5-1 and TRBJ2-1 gives the full variable domain: KAGVTQTPRYLIKTRGQQVTLSCSPISGHRSVSWYQQTPGQGLQFLFEYFSETQRNKGNFPGRFSGRQFSNSRSEMNVSTLELGDSALYLCASSSGLAGANEQFFGPGTRLTVL.

The V and J genes are TRBV7-9 and TRBJ1-4, with TRBD1 as a possible D gene (6 bases). The CDR3 sequence is 18 residues long. Germline CDR1 SEHNR, CDR2 FQNEAQ (reference sequence). The V and J ends lost 1 base and 5 bases respectively, with 20 bases between them. CDR3 protein: CASSLGLGSGGANEKLFF. The CDR3 nucleotides are TGTGCCAGCAGCTTAGGATTAGGCTCTGGGGGCGCGAATGAAAAACTGTTTTTT.

The chain has TRBV6-5 and TRBJ1-2; TRBD1 might be the D (6 bases). The CDR3 contains 14 residues. V was trimmed by 1 base and J by 4 bases, leaving 10 bases between them. Germline CDR1 and CDR2: MNHEY and SVGAGI. CDR3 sequence: CASSYLQGSYGYTF. The CDR3 bases are TGTGCCAGCAGTTACTTACAGGGAAGCTATGGCTACACCTTC.

The genes are TRBV6-2 or TRBV6-3 and TRBJ2-2; 7 positions agree with TRBD2. The CDR3 length is 17 residues. In germline, CDR1 is MNHEY, CDR2 SVGEGT. With 4 bases clipped from V and 2 bases from J, the junction kept 10 bases outside the gene matches. The CDR3 coding sequence is TGTGCCAGCAGTTCCCACCCAGCGGGGTCAAACACCGGGGAGCTGTTTTTT. Translated: CASSSHPAGSNTGELFF.

The rearrangement uses TRBV19 and TRBJ1-2; weak D call: TRBD1 (5 bases). Looked up from germline, CDR1 is LNHDA and CDR2 is SQIVND (reference sequence). The CDR3 totals 13 residues. The V end was cut by 6 bases, the J end by 5 bases, with 13 bases between. The chain's CDR3 is CASSPERGYGYTF. DNA of the CDR3: TGTGCCAGTAGCCCTGAAAGGGGATATGGCTACACCTTC.

The V gene is TRBV11-2, the J gene TRBJ1-5; D ambiguous. V was pared by 1 base and J by 2 bases, with 9 bases between. This CDR3 is 15 amino acids long. Germline CDR1 and CDR2: SGHAT and FQNNGV. The CDR3, as DNA: TGTGCCAGCAGCTTAGGCCGGACTGGCAATCAGCCCCAGCATTTT. It is translated as CASSLGRTGNQPQHF.

This rearrangement joins TRBV7-2 to TRBJ1-4, with 9 positions matching TRBD1. Germline V gene sequence: CDR1 SGHTA, CDR2 FQGNSA. The CDR3 covers 14 residues. With V trimmed by 5 bases and J by 6 bases, 4 bases remained unmatched. The CDR3 loop reads CASSKRQGDEKLFF. The CDR3, as DNA: TGTGCCAGCAGCAAGAGACAGGGGGATGAAAAACTGTTTTTT. The full variable domain, rest sourced from reference TRBV7-2 and TRBJ1-4, is GAGVSQSPSNKVTEKGKDVELRCDPISGHTALYWYRQSLGQGLEFLIYFQGNSAPDKSGLPSDRFSAERTGGSVSTLTIQRTQQEDSAVYLCASSKRQGDEKLFFGSGTQLSVL.

Ten or more counts support this clone. The CDR3 protein is CASSQDRYNQPQHF. The CDR3 DNA reads TGCGCCAGCAGCCAAGACAGGTACAATCAGCCCCAGCATTTT. The chain employs TRBV4-3 and TRBJ1-5, with unresolved D. V lost 0 bases to trimming and J lost 3 bases, with 6 bases between them. The CDR3 extends over 14 amino acids. Germline CDR1 reads LGHNA; CDR2 reads YSLEER.

This clone came up a few times. The V gene is TRBV9, the J gene TRBJ1-1; the match to TRBD1 covers 9 bases. Per germline, CDR1 SGDLS and CDR2 YYNGEE. The V segment lost 4 bases and the J segment 8 bases; nucleotides outside the gene matches: 6. CDR3 size: 13 residues. CDR3 sequence: CASSTGQGSEAFF. In DNA form, the CDR3 reads TGTGCCAGCAGCACTGGACAGGGGTCGGAAGCTTTCTTT.

This clone was picked up one time. The gene calls are TRBV4-3 and TRBJ2-7; 8 nucleotides line up with TRBD1. Trimming removed 4 bases from V and 2 bases from J; junction bases left unmatched: 4. This CDR3 comprises 14 residues. Germline CDR1 is LGHNA and CDR2 is YSLEER. CDR3 region: CASSPWTGPYEQYF. The CDR3 DNA follows: TGCGCCAGCAGCCCCTGGACAGGGCCCTACGAGCAGTACTTC.

The rearrangement links TRBV9 to TRBJ2-7, with TRBD2 identical over 11 bases. Trimming took 3 bases from V and 5 from J; bases not matched to a gene: 10. This CDR3 is built from 16 residues. The V gene's germline CDR1 is SGDLS and CDR2 YYNGEE. The CDR3 here is CASSGNPGLAEHEQYF. CDR3 in DNA: TGTGCCAGCAGCGGTAATCCGGGACTAGCGGAGCACGAGCAGTACTTC.

V and J are TRBV30 and TRBJ1-1, with a weak D call TRBD1 (5 bases). The CDR3 is made up of 12 amino acids. Germline CDR1 and CDR2: GTSNPN and SVGIG (reference sequence). Trimming shortened V by 3 bases and J by 6 bases, and 11 bases separated the two germline ends. DNA of the CDR3: TGTGCCTGGAGAGGAGGGGCGGCTGAAGCTTTCTTT. This gives the protein CAWRGGAAEAFF.

V usage is TRBV11-2 and J usage is TRBJ2-7; D perhaps matches TRBD1 (6 bases). Looked up from germline, CDR1 is SGHAT and CDR2 is FQNNGV. V shed 5 bases and J shed 3 bases, with 14 bases lying between them. The length of the CDR3 is 14 residues. In DNA form, the CDR3 reads TGTGCCAGCAGCCCCCCGGGACAAAGCTACGAGCAGTACTTC. This sequence encodes CASSPPGQSYEQYF.

This clone has only one observation. The chain couples TRBV5-4 to TRBJ2-1, with TRBD2 as a possible D gene (5 bases). Trimming took off 0 bases at V and 4 bases at J, with 5 bases between the two ends. This CDR3 is 13 amino acids long. Per germline, CDR1 SGHNT and CDR2 YYREEE (reference sequence). The CDR3 region has the DNA TGTGCCAGCAGCTTGGAGCGGTACAATGAGCAGTTCTTC. Residues: CASSLERYNEQFF.

The CDR3 loop reads CASSRVGLAAPSSYNEQFF. The CDR3 DNA follows: TGTGCCAGCAGCCGGGTCGGACTAGCGGCACCGAGCTCCTACAATGAGCAGTTCTTC. V is TRBV7-3 and J is TRBJ2-1, with 10 bases that match TRBD2. Germline V gene sequence: CDR1 SGHTA, CDR2 FQGTGA. J gave up 0 bases and V 5 bases, and 13 bases lay outside the gene matches. The CDR3 sequence is 19 residues long.

As concerns this clone: Other nucleotide sequences from this sample produce the same CDR3. CDR3 sequence: CASSLDSYNEQFF. CDR3 in DNA: TGCGCCAGCAGCCTGGACAGTTACAATGAGCAGTTCTTC. The chain has TRBV5-1 and TRBJ2-1, with D possibly matching TRBD1 (6 bases). V lost 4 bases to trimming and J lost 4 bases, with 9 bases between them. Per germline, CDR1 SGHRS and CDR2 YFSETQ. The CDR3 length is 13 residues.